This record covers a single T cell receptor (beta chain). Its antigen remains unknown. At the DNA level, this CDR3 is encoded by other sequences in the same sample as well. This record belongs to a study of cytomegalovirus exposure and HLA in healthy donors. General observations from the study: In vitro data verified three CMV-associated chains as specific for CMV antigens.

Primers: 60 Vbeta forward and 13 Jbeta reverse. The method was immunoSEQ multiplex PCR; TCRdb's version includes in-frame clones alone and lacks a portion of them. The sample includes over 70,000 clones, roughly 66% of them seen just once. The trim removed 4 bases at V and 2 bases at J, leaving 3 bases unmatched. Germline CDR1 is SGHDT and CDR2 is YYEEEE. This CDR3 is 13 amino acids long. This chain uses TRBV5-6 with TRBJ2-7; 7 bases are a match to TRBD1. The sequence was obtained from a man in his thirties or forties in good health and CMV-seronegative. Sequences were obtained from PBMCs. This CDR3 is CASSPGTAYEQYF. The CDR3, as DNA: TGTGCCAGCAGCCCCGGGACAGCCTACGAGCAGTACTTC.